Listed below are T cell receptor beta chains from one sample, sequenced in a study of cytomegalovirus exposure and HLA in healthy donors. Profiling relied on immunoSEQ multiplex PCR, and the TCRdb table lists in-frame clones only, not all of them. The sample contains some 110,000 clones, over 65% of which appear only once. The sequenced sample consisted of PBMCs. The receptors come from a woman aged 25-40 years in good health and CMV-seronegative. Both conserved end residues are part of each CDR3.

>TRBV30|TRBJ1-2
CAWNRNYGYTF
>TRBV19|TRBJ2-4
CASSMTLLNIQYF
>TRBV6-5|.
CASSIDSGGFYEQYF
>TRBV5-1|TRBJ2-3
CASSLAGEGTDTQYF
>TRBV10-2|TRBJ2-3
CASQGILTSGTDTQYF
>TRBV5-6|TRBJ1-1
CASSFGGMNTEAFF
>TRBV7-9|TRBJ1-1
CASSLYNTEAFF
>TRBV5-1|TRBJ2-1
CATQRIPGSEQFF
>TRBV9|TRBJ1-1
CASSVSGDRNTEAFF
>TRBV7-9|TRBJ2-5
CASSKTELGQETQYF
>TRBV6-5|TRBJ2-7
CASSAGSNRYWYF
>TRBV5-1|TRBJ2-3
CASSPKAGTGVTDTQYF
>TRBV30|TRBJ1-5
CAWSEQTGGNQPQHF
>TRBV5-1|TRBJ2-2
CASSLAAGGWTGELFF
>TRBV19|TRBJ2-2
CASRLAENTGELFF
>TRBV6-4|TRBJ2-1
CASSDGLANEQFF
>TRBV2|TRBJ2-3
CASRTGLARADTQYF
>TRBV5-6|TRBJ2-1
CASSPFPRTRLNEQFF
>TRBV16|TRBJ1-5
CASSQTGDQPQHF
>TRBV28|TRBJ1-1
CASSSAQGGNTEAFF
>TRBV6-5|TRBJ1-4
CASSFSGTGNEKLFF
>TRBV19|TRBJ1-1
CASRDRDRGSFAAFF
>TRBV29-1|TRBJ2-7
CSVEDGTGISYEQYF
>TRBV7-9|TRBJ1-1
CASSIYSSPGDTEAFF
>TRBV9|TRBJ2-5
CASSVMDRVWQEAQYF
>TRBV11-2|TRBJ1-6
CASSLVPPRSPLHF
>TRBV11-2|TRBJ1-6
CASSLSGSSTRAPLHF
>TRBV27|TRBJ1-2
CASSLSPAYNGYTF
>TRBV6-5|TRBJ1-5
CASSYGDRYQPQHF
>TRBV11-3|TRBJ1-1
CASSLVGGLFTEAFF
>TRBV1|TRBJ1-1
CTSSQPGGNEAFF
>TRBV5-1|TRBJ1-2
CASRQGNDYGYTF
>TRBV6-5|TRBJ1-1
CASSPGTGMNTEAFF
>TRBV5-6|TRBJ1-5
CASSLTVGQGGRQPQHF
>TRBV7-9|TRBJ1-4
CASSPTGGTEKLFF
>TRBV4-2|TRBJ2-2
CASSQRIQRERNTGELFF
>TRBV6-5|TRBJ1-2
CASSYSSTSYGYTF
>TRBV7-6|TRBJ2-3
CASSLRLAGGSDTQYF
>TRBV5-8|TRBJ2-5
CASNRGDRGQETQYF